Listed below are T cell receptor beta chains from one sample, sequenced in a study of cytomegalovirus exposure and HLA in healthy donors. Libraries were prepared by immunoSEQ multiplex PCR; TCRdb keeps only in-frame clonotypes and omits some of them. The sample includes about 110,000 clones, under 80% of them seen just once. The sequenced sample was PBMCs. The receptors originated from a woman aged 40-49 years in good health and CMV-seropositive. Both conserved end residues are part of each CDR3. A D gene is named only where the DNA matches it firmly. The size of a clone is reported for some rows only, either as once, few or many, or as a class for expanded clones.

clone_size j_call d_call v_call cdr3_aa cdr3_nt
NA TRBJ2-3 NA TRBV7-2 CASSLAGGGDTQYF TGTGCCAGCAGCTTAGCGGGGGGAGGTGATACGCAGTATTTT
NA TRBJ1-5 NA TRBV6-1 CASRAVNQPQHF TGTGCCAGCAGAGCCGTCAATCAGCCCCAGCATTTT
NA TRBJ2-2 TRBD2 TRBV5-6 CASSSGTSGSIGELFF TGTGCCAGCAGCTCCGGGACTAGCGGGAGCATCGGGGAGCTGTTTTTT
NA TRBJ2-7 NA TRBV19 CASSIDDRTYEQYF TGTGCCAGTAGTATAGACGACAGAACCTACGAGCAGTACTTC
few TRBJ2-3 TRBD2 TRBV29-1 CSVLAGYTDTQYF TGCAGCGTTCTAGCGGGGTACACAGATACGCAGTATTTT
NA TRBJ1-2 NA TRBV5-1 CASSLNPTTGGYGYTF TGCGCCAGCAGCTTGAACCCTACTACAGGTGGCTATGGCTACACCTTC
NA TRBJ1-6 NA TRBV9 CASSPDGRNGNSPLHF TGTGCCAGCAGTCCCGATGGGAGGAACGGTAATTCACCCCTCCACTTT
NA TRBJ1-5 NA TRBV6-1 CASSVQGGDQPQHF TGTGCCAGCAGTGTCCAGGGAGGCGATCAGCCCCAGCATTTT
NA TRBJ2-7 TRBD2 TRBV4-2 CASSLGLAGGGAYEQYF TGTGCCAGCAGCCTAGGACTAGCGGGAGGGGGGGCCTACGAGCAGTACTTC
NA TRBJ1-4 TRBD1 TRBV6-1 CASRTGVTNEKLFF TGTGCCAGCAGGACAGGGGTGACTAATGAAAAACTGTTTTTT
NA TRBJ2-3 TRBD2 TRBV4-2 CASSQSLAGSTDTQYF TGTGCCAGCAGCCAATCCCTAGCGGGGAGCACAGATACGCAGTATTTT
few TRBJ2-5 TRBD2 TRBV2 CASITSGSSSQYF TGTGCCAGCATCACTAGCGGGAGTAGCTCCCAGTACTTC
NA TRBJ1-2 NA TRBV5-4 CASSLDRVTNYGYTF TGTGCCAGCAGCTTGGACAGGGTGACTAACTATGGCTACACCTTC
NA TRBJ1-2 NA TRBV21-1 CASTGTGKYGYTF TGTGCCAGCACCGGGACAGGGAAATATGGCTACACCTTC
few TRBJ1-2 TRBD1 TRBV4-1 CASSQPNRGNYGYTF TGCGCCAGCAGCCAGCCCAACAGGGGTAACTATGGCTACACCTTC
NA TRBJ2-2 NA TRBV4-1 CASSQELSGLGTGELFF TGCGCCAGCAGCCAAGAACTGTCCGGGTTGGGCACCGGGGAGCTGTTTTTT
NA TRBJ2-1 TRBD2 TRBV4-1 CASSQVATSGKVESYNEQFF TGCGCCAGCAGCCAAGTGGCGACTAGCGGGAAAGTAGAGTCCTACAATGAGCAGTTCTTC
NA TRBJ1-5 TRBD1 TRBV2 CASSSRQGVSQPQHF TGTGCCAGCAGTTCCCGACAGGGAGTGTCTCAGCCCCAGCATTTT
NA TRBJ2-3 NA TRBV7-3 CASSLLTGSTDTQYF TGTGCCAGCAGCTTACTTACAGGCTCCACAGATACGCAGTATTTT
NA TRBJ1-2 TRBD1 TRBV7-9 CASSSGTVYVYGYTF TGTGCCAGCAGCTCCGGGACAGTCTACGTCTATGGCTACACCTTC
NA TRBJ2-7 NA TRBV5-6 CASSTGRGSYEQYF TGTGCCAGCAGCACCGGCAGGGGCTCCTACGAGCAGTACTTC
NA TRBJ2-1 NA TRBV9 CASSVWGDEQFF TGTGCCAGCAGCGTATGGGGGGATGAGCAGTTCTTC
NA TRBJ2-3 TRBD1 TRBV4-1 CASGQGGTDTQYF TGCGCCAGCGGACAGGGAGGCACAGATACGCAGTATTTT
NA TRBJ2-3 NA TRBV19 CASRPSTGNTDTQYF TGTGCCAGTAGGCCCTCTACGGGGAACACAGATACGCAGTATTTT
once TRBJ2-7 TRBD1 TRBV14 CASSRDRGYEQYF TGTGCCAGCAGCCGGGACAGGGGGTACGAGCAGTACTTC
NA TRBJ1-2 NA TRBV20-1 CSASEVLGYTF TGCAGTGCTAGCGAGGTGCTTGGCTACACCTTC
NA TRBJ2-1 TRBD2 TRBV4-3 CTSSQVSGGGLYNEQFF TGCACCAGCAGCCAAGTTAGCGGGGGGGGACTCTACAATGAGCAGTTCTTC
NA TRBJ2-1 TRBD2 TRBV5-1 CASSLGGTSSRFVGEQFF TGCGCCAGCAGCTTGGGCGGGACTAGCTCACGTTTTGTGGGTGAGCAGTTCTTC
few TRBJ1-3 TRBD1 TRBV27 CASSRSAQQGKMVSGNTIYF TGTGCCAGCAGCCGCAGTGCTCAACAGGGGAAAATGGTCTCTGGAAACACCATATATTTT
NA TRBJ2-3 NA TRBV2 CAKRGESTDTQYF TGTGCTAAGCGCGGGGAGTCGACAGATACGCAGTATTTT
once TRBJ1-5 TRBD1 TRBV5-1 CASSWTGGDQPQHF TGCGCCAGCAGCTGGACAGGGGGCGATCAGCCCCAGCATTTT
NA TRBJ1-3 TRBD1 TRBV4-3 CASSPTGGPGNTIYF TGCGCCAGCAGCCCGACAGGGGGGCCTGGAAACACCATATATTTT
NA TRBJ1-6 NA TRBV2 CASSEVADNSPLHF TGTGCCAGCAGTGAAGTGGCGGATAATTCACCCCTCCACTTT
once TRBJ1-2 NA TRBV19 CASRRTTNNYGYTF TGTGCCAGTAGGCGGACAACTAATAACTATGGCTACACCTTC
NA TRBJ2-5 TRBD1 TRBV5-6 CASSATGRQTQYF TGTGCCAGCAGCGCGACAGGGCGACAGACCCAGTACTTC
NA TRBJ2-4 NA TRBV4-3 CASSSRGGGVKNIQYF TGCGCCAGCAGCTCAAGAGGCGGGGGCGTCAAAAACATTCAGTACTTC